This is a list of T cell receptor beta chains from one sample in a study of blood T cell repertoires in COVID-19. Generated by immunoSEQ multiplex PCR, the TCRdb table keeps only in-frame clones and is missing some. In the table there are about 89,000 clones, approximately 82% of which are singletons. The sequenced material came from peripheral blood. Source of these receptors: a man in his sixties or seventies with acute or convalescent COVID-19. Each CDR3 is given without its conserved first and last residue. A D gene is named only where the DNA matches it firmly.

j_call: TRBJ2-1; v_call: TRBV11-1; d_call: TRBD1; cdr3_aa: ASSSGQVANEQF
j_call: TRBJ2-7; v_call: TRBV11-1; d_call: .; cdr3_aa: ASSSTQGGEQY
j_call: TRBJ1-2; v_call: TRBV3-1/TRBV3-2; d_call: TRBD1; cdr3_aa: ASSPRDRGRGYT
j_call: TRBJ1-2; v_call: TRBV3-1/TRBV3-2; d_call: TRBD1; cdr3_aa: ASSQTGTGVGYT
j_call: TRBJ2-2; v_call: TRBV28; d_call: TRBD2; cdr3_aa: ASSSRDYNTGELF
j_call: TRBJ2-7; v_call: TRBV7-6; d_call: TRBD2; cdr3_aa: ASSSRGAGALYEQY
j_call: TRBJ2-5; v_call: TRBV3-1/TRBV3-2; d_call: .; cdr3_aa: ASSQVWRTPNRETQY
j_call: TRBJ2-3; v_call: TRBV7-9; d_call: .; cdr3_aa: ASSLVGTPQDTQY
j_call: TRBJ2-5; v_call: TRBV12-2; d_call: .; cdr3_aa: ASRLVPGLAVWKETQY
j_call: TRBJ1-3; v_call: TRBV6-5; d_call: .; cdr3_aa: ASSYSGQGSGNTIY
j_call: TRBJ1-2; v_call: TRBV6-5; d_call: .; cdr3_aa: ASRTATYEGYT
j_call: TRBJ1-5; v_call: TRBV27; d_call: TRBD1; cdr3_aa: ASGDRGWVGQPQH
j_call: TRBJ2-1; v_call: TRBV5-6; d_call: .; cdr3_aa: ASSFLGDNEQF
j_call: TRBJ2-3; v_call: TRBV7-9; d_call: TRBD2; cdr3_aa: ASSERLAGGRTDTQY
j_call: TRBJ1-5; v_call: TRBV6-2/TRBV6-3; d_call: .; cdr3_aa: ASSLRVGGNQPQH
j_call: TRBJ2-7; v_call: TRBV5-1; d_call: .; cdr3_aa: ASSVQGSVNEQY
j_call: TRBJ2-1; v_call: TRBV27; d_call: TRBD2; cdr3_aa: ASSFLAGGRSSYNEQF
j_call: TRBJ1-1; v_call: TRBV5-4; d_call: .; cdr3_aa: ASSLTLGTGEAF
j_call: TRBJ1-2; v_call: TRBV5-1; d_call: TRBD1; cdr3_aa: ASSPRTGDGYT
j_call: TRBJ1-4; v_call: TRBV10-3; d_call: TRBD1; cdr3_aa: AISRGQGYGKNAEKLF
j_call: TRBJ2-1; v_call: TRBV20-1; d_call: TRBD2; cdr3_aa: SASSPGGPYNEQF
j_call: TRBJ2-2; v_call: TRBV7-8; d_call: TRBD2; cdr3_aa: ASSLLGVLSGKAGELF
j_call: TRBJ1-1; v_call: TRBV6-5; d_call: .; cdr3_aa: ASSKQGNTEAF
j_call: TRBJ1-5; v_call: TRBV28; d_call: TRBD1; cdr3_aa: ASSPGQGHQPQH
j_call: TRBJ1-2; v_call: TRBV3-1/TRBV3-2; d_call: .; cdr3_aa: ASSTPKGGANYGYT
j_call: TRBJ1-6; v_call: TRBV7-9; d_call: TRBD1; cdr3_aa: ASSSTGGSNSPLH
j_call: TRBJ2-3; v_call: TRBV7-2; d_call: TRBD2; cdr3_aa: ASSLRTSGNSDTQY
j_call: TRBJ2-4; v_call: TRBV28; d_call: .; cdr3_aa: ASSFVDSYLAKNIQY
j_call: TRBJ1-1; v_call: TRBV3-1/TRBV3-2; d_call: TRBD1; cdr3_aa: ASSPRDRGTEAF
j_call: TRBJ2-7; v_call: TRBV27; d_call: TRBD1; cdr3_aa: ASSTPDRAAYEQY